This T cell receptor beta chain was observed in a study of shared clonotypes between healthy human individuals. As for the study in general: Each donor had three CD4 naive, three CD4 memory, two CD8 naive and one CD8 memory plate.

How the authors handled the data: In the immunoSEQ data, sequences were junction-only and lacked quality scores, so filtering differed. Profiled with immunoSEQ multiplex PCR; TCRdb holds only in-frame clones, not every one. V and J calls and clone size come straight from that table; D and trimming were deduced from the DNA. The sample yields approximately 120,000 clones, approximately 70% seen once. Among the donors, all were Caucasian adults who lived in Nashville, Tennessee. Germline V lookup: CDR1 LGHNA, CDR2 YNFKEQ. This CDR3 region has 15 residues. Trimming at V came to 0 bases and at J to 2 bases, leaving 2 bases not matched to a gene.

This chain joins TRBV4-2 and TRBJ2-3; TRBD2 agrees at 7 bases. The sequencing input was memory CD8+ T cells sorted from blood. Subset specified: CD45RO+ cells pooled with CCR7-negative TemRA cells. The origin of this receptor is a woman aged 30 to 39 in good health. DNA of the CDR3: TGTGCCAGCAGCCAAGACTGGGACTACACAGATACGCAGTATTTT. This sequence encodes CASSQDWDYTDTQYF.